These 9 T cell receptor beta chains were all obtained from the same sample, sequenced in a study of blood T cell repertoires in COVID-19. Assay: immunoSEQ multiplex PCR; the TCRdb copy retains only in-frame clones and omits some. The sample includes 200,000 to 250,000 clones, 65% to 85% of them seen just once. The material sequenced was PBMCs or T cells enriched from blood (not recorded which). All receptors derive from a woman between 40 and 55 years old who had recovered from COVID-19.

The chain is built from TRBV4-1 and TRBJ2-5; D ambiguous. CDR1 and CDR2 from the germline V gene are MGHRA and YSYEKL. This CDR3 spans 14 amino acids. Trimming removed 2 bases from V and 8 bases from J, with 15 bases in between. The CDR3: CASSQSRQPVTQYF. The CDR3 DNA sequence: TGCGCCAGCAGCCAATCGAGGCAACCTGTAACCCAGTACTTC.

The chain is built from TRBV28 and TRBJ2-1; 9 nucleotides line up with TRBD2. The CDR3 has 15 residues. Trimming took 2 bases from V and 7 from J; bases not matched to a gene: 6. CDR1 and CDR2 from the germline V gene are MDHEN and SYDVKM. CDR3 loop: CASSLSGRISNEQFF. In DNA form, the CDR3 reads TGTGCCAGCAGTTTAAGCGGGAGGATATCGAATGAGCAGTTCTTC.

The rearrangement uses TRBV2 and TRBJ2-7; 11 bases agree with TRBD1. Germline CDR1 is SNHLY and CDR2 is FYNNEI. The V and J ends lost 7 bases and 2 bases, in that order; junction bases with no gene match: 4. The CDR3 consists of 14 residues. The CDR3 sequence: CASMGTGGAYEQYF. CDR3 in DNA: TGTGCCAGCATGGGGACAGGGGGGGCCTACGAGCAGTACTTC.

This chain uses TRBV6-5 with TRBJ2-2; TRBD2 aligns across 8 bases. CDR1 and CDR2 from the germline V gene are MNHEY and SVGAGI. J was trimmed by 7 bases and V by 8 bases; bases with no gene match: 3. This CDR3 region has 12 residues. The CDR3, as DNA: TGTGCCAGCCGAGCGGGAGTCGGGGAGCTGTTTTTT. Its translation: CASRAGVGELFF.

Ten or more counts support this clone. This CDR3 reads CASSLVGGQGQFF. CDR3 coding DNA: TGTGCCAGCAGCTTAGTGGGGGGTCAAGGGCAGTTCTTC. V is TRBV7-2 and J is TRBJ2-1, with D maybe TRBD2 (6 bases). CDR1 and CDR2 (germline): SGHTA, FQGNSA. This CDR3 region has 13 residues. V dropped 1 base and J dropped 12 bases, with 13 bases sitting between them.

The genes are TRBV11-3 and TRBJ2-3, with 11 bases fitting TRBD2. From germline, CDR1 is SGHNT and CDR2 YENEEA. The CDR3 loop spans 16 amino acids. V lost 5 bases and J lost 0; bases outside the gene matches: 4. DNA of the CDR3: TGTGCCAGCAGCCTCCGGACTAGCGGGAGCACAGATACGCAGTATTTT. This sequence encodes CASSLRTSGSTDTQYF.

The gene calls are TRBV7-9 and TRBJ2-7; tentatively, D is TRBD1 (6 bases). The CDR3 length is 17 residues. From germline, CDR1 is SEHNR and CDR2 FQNEAQ (reference sequence). V was shortened by 2 bases and J by 3 bases, with 20 bases between the two germline ends. The CDR3 loop is CASSLSGRGLTLYEQYV. CDR3 DNA: TGTGCCAGCAGCTTATCGGGCAGGGGCCTCACCCTCTACGAGCAGTACGTC.

The chain links TRBV11-1 to TRBJ2-7; D is possibly TRBD2 (5 bases). V shed 3 bases and J shed 6 bases, with 18 bases lying between them. CDR3 size: 15 residues. CDR1 SGHAT and CDR2 FQDESV come from the germline V gene (reference sequence). The DNA for the CDR3 is TGTGCCAGCAGCTTTATAGGTGGGGATGGAGGCGAGCAGTACTTC. Residues: CASSFIGGDGGEQYF.

The V and J genes are TRBV7-3 and TRBJ2-1; perhaps TRBD2 as D (5 bases). Deletions cut 5 bases from V and 5 bases from J, with 13 bases between. Germline values: CDR1 SGHTA, CDR2 FQGTGA. The CDR3 runs 14 residues. CDR3 nucleotides: TGTGCCAGCAGCCCCGGACTGTCAAACAATGAGCAGTTCTTC. Residues: CASSPGLSNNEQFF.